A single sample is the source of the 8 T cell receptor beta chains below, sequenced in a study of technical replicates of blood from a handful of donors. Clones were sequenced by immunoSEQ multiplex PCR, and TCRdb holds only the in-frame ones, with some missing. Of about 79,000 clones in the sample, 91% are singletons; the top ten hold around 0.37%. Sample: T cells isolated from PBMCs. All receptors come from a human donor in good health. Some clones in this sample may be carry-over from other donors' samples.

V gene TRBV15 combines with J gene TRBJ2-7, with D possibly TRBD1 on 5 matching bases. Germline CDR1 and CDR2: LNHNV and YYDKDF (reference sequence). The CDR3 sequence is 14 residues long. Trimming shortened V by 1 base and J by 5 bases, and 12 bases separated the two germline ends. The CDR3 DNA is TGTGCCACCAGCAGAGGTCAGGGTTGGGACGAGCAGTACTTC. This encodes CATSRGQGWDEQYF.

The chain employs TRBV7-2 and TRBJ2-1, with TRBD1 matching 7 bases. J lost 4 bases, V lost 8 bases, and 5 bases had no gene match. Germline CDR1 SGHTA, CDR2 FQGNSA. The CDR3 runs to 13 residues. The CDR3 nucleotides are TGTGCCAGCGGCCCCAGGGGGTACAATGAGCAGTTCTTC. Its translation: CASGPRGYNEQFF.

The chain couples TRBV5-1 to TRBJ2-1; 15 nucleotides align to TRBD2. The germline CDR1 and CDR2 sequences are SGHRS and YFSETQ. This CDR3 has 16 residues. Trimming at V came to 3 bases and at J to 6 bases, leaving 4 bases not matched to a gene. CDR3 region: CASSWTSGRATNEQFF. The CDR3 DNA reads as TGCGCCAGCAGCTGGACTAGCGGGAGGGCAACCAATGAGCAGTTCTTC.

The chain has TRBV5-6 and TRBJ2-2; D not resolved. V was pared by 5 bases and J by 8 bases, with 16 bases between. The CDR3 runs to 14 residues. Germline assignment: CDR1 SGHDT and CDR2 YYEEEE. The CDR3 DNA follows: TGTGCCAGCAGGGCTAGATGGCTGTTAGGGGAGCTGTTTTTT. This codes for CASRARWLLGELFF.

This chain links TRBV9 with TRBJ1-1; TRBD1 might be the D (5 bases). The V end lost 4 bases, the J end lost 0 bases, and 13 bases lay between the germline ends. The CDR3 is 15 amino acids. Germline V gene data show CDR1 as SGDLS and CDR2 as YYNGEE. The CDR3: CASSPQTVMNTEAFF. CDR3 coding DNA: TGTGCCAGCAGCCCCCAGACAGTCATGAACACTGAAGCTTTCTTT.

This clone has only one observation. The genes are TRBV10-3 and TRBJ2-3; no firm D call. Trimming left V 6 bases short and J 0 bases short, with 16 bases between. Germline V gene sequence: CDR1 ENHRY, CDR2 SYGVKD. The CDR3 totals 16 residues. The CDR3 protein is CAISERSRASTDTQYF. CDR3 nucleotides: TGTGCCATCAGCGAGAGGAGCCGTGCTAGCACAGATACGCAGTATTTT.

V gene TRBV7-8 combines with J gene TRBJ2-3; 8 positions match TRBD2. Germline assignment: CDR1 SGHVS and CDR2 FQNEAQ. Germline trimming cut 0 bases from V and 1 base from J; bases unmatched to any gene: 6. The CDR3 is 17 amino acids. The CDR3 sequence: CASSLAERELGTDTQYF. The CDR3 DNA follows: TGTGCCAGCAGCTTAGCTGAGCGGGAGCTGGGCACAGATACGCAGTATTTT.

CDR3 protein: CSVVWIALEETQYF. The CDR3 DNA sequence: TGCAGCGTTGTTTGGATAGCTTTAGAAGAGACCCAGTACTTC. The V call is TRBV29-1, the J call TRBJ2-5; D is ambiguous. Germline loops: CDR1 SQVTM, CDR2 ANQGSEA. The V gene lost 4 bases and the J gene lost 3 bases, with 15 bases spanning the gap. The CDR3 sequence is 14 residues long.